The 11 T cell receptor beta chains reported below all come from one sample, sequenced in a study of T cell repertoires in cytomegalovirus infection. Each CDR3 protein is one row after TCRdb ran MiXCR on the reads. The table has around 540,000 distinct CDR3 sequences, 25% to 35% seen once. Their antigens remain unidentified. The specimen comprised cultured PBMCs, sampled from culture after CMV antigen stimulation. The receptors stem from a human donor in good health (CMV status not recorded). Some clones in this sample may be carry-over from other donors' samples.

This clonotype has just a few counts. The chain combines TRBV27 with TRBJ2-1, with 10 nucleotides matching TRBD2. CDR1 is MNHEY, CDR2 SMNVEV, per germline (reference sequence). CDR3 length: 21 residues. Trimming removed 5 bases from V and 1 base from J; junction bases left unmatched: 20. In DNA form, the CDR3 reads TGTGCCAGCAGTACCTTCGGGTCCAGCGGGAGGGCCAGGGGGTCCTACAATGAGCAGTTCTTC. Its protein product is CASSTFGSSGRARGSYNEQFF.

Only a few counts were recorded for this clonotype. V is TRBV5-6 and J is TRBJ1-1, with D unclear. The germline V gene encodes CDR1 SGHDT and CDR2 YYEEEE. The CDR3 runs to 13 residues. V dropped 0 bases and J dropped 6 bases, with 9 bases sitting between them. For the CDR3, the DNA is TGTGCCAGCAGCTTGGGTTATCGGCCTGAAGCTTTCTTT. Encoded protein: CASSLGYRPEAFF.

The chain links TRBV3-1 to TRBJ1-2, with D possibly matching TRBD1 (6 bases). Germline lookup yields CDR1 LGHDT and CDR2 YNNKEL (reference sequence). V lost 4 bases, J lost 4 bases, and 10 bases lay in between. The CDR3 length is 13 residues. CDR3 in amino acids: CASSLLTGYGYTF. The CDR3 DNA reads TGTGCCAGCAGCCTGCTGACAGGCTATGGCTACACCTTC.

CDR3 in amino acids: CASSRANGVYNEQFF. Written as DNA, the CDR3 is TGTGCCAGCAGCCGGGCTAACGGGGTTTACAATGAGCAGTTCTTC. This chain connects TRBV7-2 to TRBJ2-1; the D gene is possibly TRBD2 (5 bases). The V end was cut by 5 bases, the J end by 4 bases, with 15 bases between. Germline V gene sequence: CDR1 SGHTA, CDR2 FQGNSA. This CDR3 has 15 residues.

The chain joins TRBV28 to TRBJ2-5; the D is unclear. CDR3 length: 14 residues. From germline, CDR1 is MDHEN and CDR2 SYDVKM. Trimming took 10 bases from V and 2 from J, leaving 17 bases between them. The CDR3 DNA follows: TGTGCCACCAACGGTCTGGGAAATCAAGAGACCCAGTACTTC. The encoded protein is CATNGLGNQETQYF.

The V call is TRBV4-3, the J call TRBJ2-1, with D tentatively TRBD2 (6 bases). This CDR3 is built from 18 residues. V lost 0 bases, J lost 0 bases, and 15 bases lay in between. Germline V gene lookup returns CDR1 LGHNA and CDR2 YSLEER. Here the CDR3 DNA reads TGCGCCAGCAGCCAAGATCCCCTAGCGTTTAGCTCCTACAATGAGCAGTTCTTC. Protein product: CASSQDPLAFSSYNEQFF.

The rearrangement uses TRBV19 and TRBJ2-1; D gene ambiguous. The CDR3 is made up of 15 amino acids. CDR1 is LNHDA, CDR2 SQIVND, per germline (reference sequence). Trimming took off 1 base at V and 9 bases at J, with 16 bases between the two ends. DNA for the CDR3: TGTGCCAGTAGTATAGCTAGAACGAGTAGATCTGAGCAGTTCTTC. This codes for CASSIARTSRSEQFF.

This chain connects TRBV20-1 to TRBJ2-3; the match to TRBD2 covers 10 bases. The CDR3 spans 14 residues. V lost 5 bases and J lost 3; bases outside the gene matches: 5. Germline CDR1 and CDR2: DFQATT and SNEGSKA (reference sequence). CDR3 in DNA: TGCAGTGCTCAATATAGCGGGAGGACAGATACGCAGTATTTT. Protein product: CSAQYSGRTDTQYF.

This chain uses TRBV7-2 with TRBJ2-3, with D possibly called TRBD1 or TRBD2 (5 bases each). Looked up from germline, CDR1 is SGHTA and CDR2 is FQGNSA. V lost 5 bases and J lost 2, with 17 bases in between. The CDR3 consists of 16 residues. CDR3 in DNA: TGTGCCAGCAGCACTGCCGGGACCAGGCCCACAGATACGCAGTATTTT. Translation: CASSTAGTRPTDTQYF.

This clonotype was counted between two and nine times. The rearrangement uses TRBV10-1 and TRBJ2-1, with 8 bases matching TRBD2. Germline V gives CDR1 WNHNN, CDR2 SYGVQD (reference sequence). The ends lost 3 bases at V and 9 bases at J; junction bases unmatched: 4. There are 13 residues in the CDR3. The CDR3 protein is CASSEAGVGEQFF. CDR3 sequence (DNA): TGCGCCAGCAGTGAAGCGGGAGTTGGTGAGCAGTTCTTC.

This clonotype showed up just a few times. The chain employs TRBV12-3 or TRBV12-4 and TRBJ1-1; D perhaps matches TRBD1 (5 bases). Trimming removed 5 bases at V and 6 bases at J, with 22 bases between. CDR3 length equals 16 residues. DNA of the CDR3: TGTGCCAGCAGTCCTACACGGGACGACCTCTACGCTGAAGCTTTCTTT. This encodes CASSPTRDDLYAEAFF.